The next 14 T cell receptor beta chains were all read from a single sample in a study of cytomegalovirus exposure and HLA in healthy donors. Method: immunoSEQ multiplex PCR; TCRdb's copy keeps in-frame clones and lacks some. The sample holds approximately 160,000 clones, approximately 91% seen once. The material sequenced was PBMCs. These receptors all come from a woman aged 18-29 years in good health and CMV-seropositive.

The chain combines TRBV11-2 with TRBJ2-7; 9 nucleotides line up with TRBD1. Looked up from germline, CDR1 is SGHAT and CDR2 is FQNNGV. After removal of 6 bases from V and 6 bases from J, the junction contained 12 bases not matched to a gene. The CDR3 extends over 15 amino acids. CDR3 coding DNA: TGTGCCAGCAGTTTACCACAGGGGGCGGAGGTCGAGCAGTACTTC. It specifies CASSLPQGAEVEQYF.

The chain carries TRBV7-9 and TRBJ1-1, with 9 bases that match TRBD1. V was clipped by 5 bases and J by 7 bases; unmatched bases: 8. The CDR3 runs to 14 residues. CDR1 SEHNR and CDR2 FQNEAQ come from the germline V gene (reference sequence). Written as DNA, the CDR3 is TGTGCCAGCAGCCCGGGACAGGGCAGCAGTGAAGCTTTCTTT. It specifies CASSPGQGSSEAFF. The full variable domain, its missing parts supplied by reference TRBV7-9 and TRBJ1-1, is DTGVSQNPRHKITKRGQNVTFRCDPISEHNRLYWYRQTLGQGPEFLTYFQNEAQLEKSRLLSDRFSAERPKGSFSTLEIQRTEQGDSAMYLCASSPGQGSSEAFFGQGTRLTVV.

The V gene is TRBV7-9, the J gene TRBJ1-5; D might be TRBD1 (6 bases). CDR1 and CDR2 (germline): SEHNR, FQNEAQ (reference sequence). Deletions cut 6 bases from V and 4 bases from J, with 16 bases between. This CDR3 comprises 15 residues. For the CDR3, the DNA is TGTGCCAGCAGTGCGTCCGGGACACCAAATCAGCCCCAGCATTTT. Protein: CASSASGTPNQPQHF.

V and J are TRBV2 and TRBJ2-3, with a tentative D call TRBD2 (5 bases). The germline V gene has CDR1 SNHLY and CDR2 FYNNEI. CDR3 length: 13 residues. Trimming removed 7 bases at V and 5 bases at J, with 13 bases between. DNA of the CDR3: TGTGCCAGCAACCAAGGTGGGAGAGATACGCAGTATTTT. As protein: CASNQGGRDTQYF.

This chain joins TRBV11-3 and TRBJ2-1; the D gene is possibly TRBD2 (7 bases). CDR3 length: 15 amino acids. The V and J ends lost 1 base and 3 bases respectively, with 10 bases between them. Germline CDR1 is SGHNT and CDR2 is YENEEA. The CDR3 reads CASSLAGGYYNEQFF. CDR3 sequence (DNA): TGTGCCAGCAGCTTAGCGGGGGGCTACTACAATGAGCAGTTCTTC. The full variable domain, completed using reference TRBV11-3 and TRBJ2-1, is EAGVVQSPRYKIIEKKQPVAFWCNPISGHNTLYWYLQNLGQGPELLIRYENEEAVDDSQLPKDRFSAERLKGVDSTLKIQPAELGDSAVYLCASSLAGGYYNEQFFGPGTRLTVL.

Concerning this clone itself: Different DNA sequences within this sample yield the same CDR3. V and J are TRBV11-2 and TRBJ2-7; tentative D call: TRBD2 (6 bases). Germline CDR1 SGHAT, CDR2 FQNNGV. The CDR3 contains 13 residues. V lost 2 bases to trimming and J lost 5 bases, with 10 bases between them. The CDR3 sequence: CASSLSGLHEQYF. In DNA, the CDR3 is TGTGCCAGCAGCTTATCGGGACTCCACGAGCAGTACTTC.

The rearrangement links TRBV27 to TRBJ2-7; 12 bases map to TRBD2. This CDR3 comprises 18 residues. CDR1 is MNHEY, CDR2 SMNVEV, per germline (reference sequence). J lost 1 base, V lost 1 base, and 8 bases had no gene match. The CDR3 sequence is CASSLYLPGLAGSYEQYF. The DNA for the CDR3 is TGTGCCAGCAGTTTATACCTCCCTGGACTAGCGGGGTCCTACGAGCAGTACTTC.

The chain uses TRBV30 and TRBJ1-5; D call uncertain. V lost 0 bases to trimming and J lost 0 bases, with 12 bases between them. Germline values: CDR1 GTSNPN, CDR2 SVGIG (reference sequence). This CDR3 region has 16 residues. CDR3 sequence (DNA): TGTGCCTGGAGTGTTTCCCAGGCCCTTAGCAATCAGCCCCAGCATTTT. Residues: CAWSVSQALSNQPQHF.

This clone was observed a single time. The DNA of the CDR3 is TGTGCCACCAGCAGCGACGCTAGCGGGAGGTGGTACGAGCAGTACTTC. It encodes CATSSDASGRWYEQYF. The rearrangement uses TRBV15 and TRBJ2-7, with 11 bases identical to TRBD2. The CDR3 runs 16 residues. V lost 3 bases to trimming and J lost 4 bases; unmatched junction nucleotides: 8. Germline CDR1 LNHNV, CDR2 YYDKDF (reference sequence).

The chain links TRBV6-6 to TRBJ2-1, with no clear D. V lost 8 bases, J lost 2 bases, and 7 bases lay in between. The CDR3 is made up of 12 amino acids. The germline CDR1 and CDR2 sequences are MNHNY and SVGAGI (reference sequence). The chain's CDR3 is CASGGPYNEQFF. DNA of the CDR3: TGTGCCAGCGGCGGCCCCTACAATGAGCAGTTCTTC.

The chain joins TRBV30 to TRBJ1-1; D is undetermined. V gave up 2 bases and J gave up 1 base, with 8 bases separating them. CDR3 length: 13 residues. Looked up from germline, CDR1 is GTSNPN and CDR2 is SVGIG (reference sequence). The CDR3 sequence: CAWSTTRNTEAFF. For the CDR3, the DNA is TGTGCCTGGAGTACAACACGGAACACTGAAGCTTTCTTT. The whole variable domain, filled in from reference TRBV30 and TRBJ1-1, reads SQTIHQWPATLVQPVGSPLSLECTVEGTSNPNLYWYRQAAGRGLQLLFYSVGIGQISSEVPQNLSASRPQDRQFILSSKKLLLSDSGFYLCAWSTTRNTEAFFGQGTRLTVV.

The V and J genes are TRBV7-9 and TRBJ2-7; weak D call: TRBD2 (5 bases). Trimming took off 5 bases at V and 7 bases at J, with 18 bases between the two ends. The CDR3 spans 14 residues. Germline V lookup: CDR1 SEHNR, CDR2 FQNEAQ (reference sequence). The CDR3 DNA sequence: TGTGCCAGCAGCGAACGCCCCGGGTCGGGGGAGCAGTACTTC. Translation: CASSERPGSGEQYF.

The rearrangement uses TRBV7-8 and TRBJ1-5; no definite D call. Germline lookup yields CDR1 SGHVS and CDR2 FQNEAQ. CDR3 length: 16 amino acids. V was clipped by 0 bases and J by 0 bases, with 9 bases between them. The CDR3 sequence is CASSLARIVSNQPQHF. The CDR3, as DNA: TGTGCCAGCAGCTTAGCGCGGATAGTTAGCAATCAGCCCCAGCATTTT.

The CDR3 sequence: CASRGGQNTGELFF. The DNA for the CDR3 is TGTGCCAGCCGAGGGGGCCAGAACACCGGGGAGCTGTTTTTT. The V call is TRBV28, the J call TRBJ2-2; 7 bases line up with TRBD1. Per germline, CDR1 MDHEN and CDR2 SYDVKM. The V and J ends lost 8 bases and 1 base, in that order; junction bases with no gene match: 4. This CDR3 spans 14 amino acids.